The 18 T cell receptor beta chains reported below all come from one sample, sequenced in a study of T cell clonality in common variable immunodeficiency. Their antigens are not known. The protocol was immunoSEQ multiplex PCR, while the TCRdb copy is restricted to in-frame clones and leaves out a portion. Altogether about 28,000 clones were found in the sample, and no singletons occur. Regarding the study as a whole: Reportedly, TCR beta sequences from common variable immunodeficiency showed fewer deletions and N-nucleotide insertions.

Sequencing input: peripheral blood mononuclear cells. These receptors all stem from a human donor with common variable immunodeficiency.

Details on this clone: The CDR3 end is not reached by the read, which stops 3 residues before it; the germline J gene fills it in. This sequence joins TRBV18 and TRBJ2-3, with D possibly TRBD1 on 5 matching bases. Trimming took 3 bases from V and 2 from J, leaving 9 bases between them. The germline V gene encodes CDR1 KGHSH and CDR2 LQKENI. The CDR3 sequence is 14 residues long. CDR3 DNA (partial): TGTGCCAGCTCACCCAGGGTAATCACAGATACG. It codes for CASSPRVITDT. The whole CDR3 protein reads CASSPRVITDTQYF.

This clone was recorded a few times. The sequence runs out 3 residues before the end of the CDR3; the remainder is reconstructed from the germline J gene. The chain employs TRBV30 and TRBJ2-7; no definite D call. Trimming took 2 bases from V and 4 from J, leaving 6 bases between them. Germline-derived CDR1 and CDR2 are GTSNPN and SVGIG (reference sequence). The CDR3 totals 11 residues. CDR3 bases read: TGTGCCTGGAGTACTTTATACGAG. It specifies CAWSTLYE. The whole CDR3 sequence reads CAWSTLYEQYF.

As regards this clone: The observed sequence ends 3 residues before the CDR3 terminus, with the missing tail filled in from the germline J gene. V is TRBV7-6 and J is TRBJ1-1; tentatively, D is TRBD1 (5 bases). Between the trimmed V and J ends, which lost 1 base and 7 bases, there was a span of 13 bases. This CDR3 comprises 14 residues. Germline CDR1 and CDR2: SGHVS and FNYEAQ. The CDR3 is CASSLDDSRLEAFF. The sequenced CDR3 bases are TGTGCCAGCAGCTTAGATGACAGCAGACTTGAA.

The CDR3 DNA, read in part, is TGTGCCAGTTCCCGAACGGGACAGGGGTTTTTATGGCATTACAATGAG. Amino acids: CASSRTGQGFLWHYNE. The full CDR3 is CASSRTGQGFLWHYNEQFF. J is TRBJ2-1 and V is TRBV19, with 10 positions matching TRBD1. Read sequence stops 3 residues before the CDR3 end, and the germline J gene provides the missing end. V lost 8 bases, J lost 4 bases, and 20 bases stayed unmatched. The CDR3 consists of 19 residues. Germline V gene sequence: CDR1 LNHDA, CDR2 SQIVND (reference sequence).

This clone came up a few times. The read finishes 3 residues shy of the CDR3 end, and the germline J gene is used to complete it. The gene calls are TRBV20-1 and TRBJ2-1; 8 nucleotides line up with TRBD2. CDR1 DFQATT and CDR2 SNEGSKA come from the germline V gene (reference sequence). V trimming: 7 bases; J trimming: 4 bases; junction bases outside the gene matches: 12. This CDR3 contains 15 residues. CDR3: CSVSRGGNIYNEQFF. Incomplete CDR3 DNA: TGCAGTGTCAGTCGCGGGGGGAATATTTACAATGAG.

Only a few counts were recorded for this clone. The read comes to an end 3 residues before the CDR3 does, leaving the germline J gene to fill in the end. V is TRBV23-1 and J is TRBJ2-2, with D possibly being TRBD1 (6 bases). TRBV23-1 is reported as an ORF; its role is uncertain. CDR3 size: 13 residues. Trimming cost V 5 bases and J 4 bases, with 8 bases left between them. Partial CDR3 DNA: TGCGCCAGCAGTGAAGGGGGCACCGGGGAG. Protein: CASSEGGTGE. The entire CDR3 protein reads CASSEGGTGELFF.

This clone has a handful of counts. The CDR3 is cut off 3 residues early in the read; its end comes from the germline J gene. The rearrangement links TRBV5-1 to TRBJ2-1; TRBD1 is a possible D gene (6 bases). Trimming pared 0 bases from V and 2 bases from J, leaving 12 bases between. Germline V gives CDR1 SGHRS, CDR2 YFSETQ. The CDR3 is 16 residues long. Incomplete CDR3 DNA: TGCGCCAGCAGCTTGGGTGGGCAGGGGACCTACAATGAG. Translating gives CASSLGGQGTYNE. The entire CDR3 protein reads CASSLGGQGTYNEQFF.

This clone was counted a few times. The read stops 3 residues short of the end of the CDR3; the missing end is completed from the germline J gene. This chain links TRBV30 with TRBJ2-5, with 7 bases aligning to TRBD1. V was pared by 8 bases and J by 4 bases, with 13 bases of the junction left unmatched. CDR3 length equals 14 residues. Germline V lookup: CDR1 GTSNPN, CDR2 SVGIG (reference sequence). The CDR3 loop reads CAGAPRGFGETQYF. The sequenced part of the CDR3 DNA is TGTGCCGGGGCACCCAGGGGGTTCGGAGAGACC.

The DNA read from the CDR3 is TGTGCCAGCTCACCACGAGCTAGCCAAGAGACC. This codes for CASSPRASQET. The whole CDR3 region reads CASSPRASQETQYF. This chain joins TRBV18 and TRBJ2-5, with D uncertain. The read finishes 3 residues shy of the CDR3 end, and the germline J gene is used to complete it. This CDR3 is 14 amino acids long. CDR1 is KGHSH and CDR2 is LQKENI in the germline V gene. V was trimmed by 1 base and J by 1 base, leaving 7 bases between them.

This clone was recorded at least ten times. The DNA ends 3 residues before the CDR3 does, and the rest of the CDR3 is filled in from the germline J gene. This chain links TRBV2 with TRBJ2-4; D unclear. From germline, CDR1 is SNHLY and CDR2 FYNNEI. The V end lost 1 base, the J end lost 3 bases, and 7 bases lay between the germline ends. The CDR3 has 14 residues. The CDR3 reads CASSEGRLKNIQYF. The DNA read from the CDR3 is TGTGCCAGCAGTGAAGGGCGGCTCAAAAACATT. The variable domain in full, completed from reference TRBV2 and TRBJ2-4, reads EPEVTQTPSHQVTQMGQEVILRCVPISNHLYFYWYRQILGQKVEFLVSFYNNEISEKSEIFDDQFSVERPDGSNFTLKIRSTKLEDSAMYFCASSEGRLKNIQYFGAGTRLSVL.

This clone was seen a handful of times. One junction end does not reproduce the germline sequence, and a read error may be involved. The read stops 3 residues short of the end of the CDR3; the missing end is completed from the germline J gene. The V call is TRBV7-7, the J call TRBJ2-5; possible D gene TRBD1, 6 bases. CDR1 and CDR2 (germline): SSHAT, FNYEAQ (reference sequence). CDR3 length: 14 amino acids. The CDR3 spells CASSSSGGGETQYF. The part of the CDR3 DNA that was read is TGTGCTAGCAGCTCCAGTGGGGGCGGAGAGACC. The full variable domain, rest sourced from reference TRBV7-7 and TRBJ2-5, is GAGVSQSPRYKVTKRGQDVTLRCDPISSHATLYWYQQALGQGPEFLTYFNYEAQPDKSGLPSDRFSAERPEGSISTLTIQRTEQRDSAMYRCASSSSGGGETQYFGPGTRLLVL.

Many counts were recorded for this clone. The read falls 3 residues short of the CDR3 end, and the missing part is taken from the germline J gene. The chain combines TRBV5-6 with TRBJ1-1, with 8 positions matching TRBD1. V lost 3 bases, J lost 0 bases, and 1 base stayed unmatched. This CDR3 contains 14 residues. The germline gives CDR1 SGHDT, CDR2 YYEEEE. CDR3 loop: CASSWTGMNTEAFF. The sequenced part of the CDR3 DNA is TGTGCCAGCAGCTGGACAGGGATGAACACTGAA.

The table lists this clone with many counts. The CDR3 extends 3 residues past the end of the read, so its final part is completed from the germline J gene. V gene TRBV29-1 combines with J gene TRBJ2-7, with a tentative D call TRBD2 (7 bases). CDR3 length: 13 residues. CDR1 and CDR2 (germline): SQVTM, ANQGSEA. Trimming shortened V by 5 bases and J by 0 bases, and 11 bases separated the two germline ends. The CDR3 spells CSVSGGPSYEQYF. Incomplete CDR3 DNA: TGCAGCGTTTCGGGGGGCCCCTCCTACGAG.

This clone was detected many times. CDR3 DNA, as far as it was read: TGTGCCAGCAGCTTAGCAGCTATAAATCAGCCC. Residues: CASSLAAINQP. The entire CDR3 protein reads CASSLAAINQPQHF. V usage is TRBV7-2 and J usage is TRBJ1-5, with no clear D. The CDR3 goes on 3 residues after the read ends, and that part is filled in from the germline J gene. Trimming shortened V by 0 bases and J by 4 bases, and 7 bases separated the two germline ends. CDR1 SGHTA and CDR2 FQGNSA come from the germline V gene. There are 14 residues in the CDR3.

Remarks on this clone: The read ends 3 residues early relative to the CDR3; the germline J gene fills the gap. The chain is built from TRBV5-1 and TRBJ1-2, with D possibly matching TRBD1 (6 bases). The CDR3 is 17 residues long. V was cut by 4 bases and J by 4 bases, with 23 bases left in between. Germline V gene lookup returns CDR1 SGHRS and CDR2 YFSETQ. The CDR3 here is CASSEKTGTYNPYGYTF. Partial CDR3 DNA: TGCGCCAGCAGCGAAAAAACAGGGACCTATAACCCCTATGGC.

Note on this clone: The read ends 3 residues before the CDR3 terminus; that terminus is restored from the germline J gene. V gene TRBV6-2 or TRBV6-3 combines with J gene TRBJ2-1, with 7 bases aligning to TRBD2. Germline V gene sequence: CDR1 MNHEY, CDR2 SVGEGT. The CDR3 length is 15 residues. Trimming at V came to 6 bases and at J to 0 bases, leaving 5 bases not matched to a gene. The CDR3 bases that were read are TGTGCCAGCAGGGAACTAGCGTCCTCCTACAATGAG. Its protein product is CASRELASSYNE. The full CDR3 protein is CASRELASSYNEQFF.

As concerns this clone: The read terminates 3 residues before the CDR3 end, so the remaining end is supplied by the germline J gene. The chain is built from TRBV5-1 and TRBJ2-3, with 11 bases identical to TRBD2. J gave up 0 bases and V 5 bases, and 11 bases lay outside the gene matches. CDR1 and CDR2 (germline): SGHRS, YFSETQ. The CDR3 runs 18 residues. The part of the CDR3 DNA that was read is TGCGCCAGCAGTTTGCTCACTAGCGGGGGAGTTAGCACAGATACG. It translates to CASSLLTSGGVSTDT. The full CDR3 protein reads CASSLLTSGGVSTDTQYF.

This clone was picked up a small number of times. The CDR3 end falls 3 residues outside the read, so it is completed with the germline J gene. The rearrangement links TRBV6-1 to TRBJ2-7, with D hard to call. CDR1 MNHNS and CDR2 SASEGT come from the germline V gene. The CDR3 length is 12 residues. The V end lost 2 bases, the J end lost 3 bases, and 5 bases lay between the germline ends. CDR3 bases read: TGTGCCAGCAGTGAACGCGGCTACGAG. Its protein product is CASSERGYE. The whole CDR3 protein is CASSERGYEQYF.